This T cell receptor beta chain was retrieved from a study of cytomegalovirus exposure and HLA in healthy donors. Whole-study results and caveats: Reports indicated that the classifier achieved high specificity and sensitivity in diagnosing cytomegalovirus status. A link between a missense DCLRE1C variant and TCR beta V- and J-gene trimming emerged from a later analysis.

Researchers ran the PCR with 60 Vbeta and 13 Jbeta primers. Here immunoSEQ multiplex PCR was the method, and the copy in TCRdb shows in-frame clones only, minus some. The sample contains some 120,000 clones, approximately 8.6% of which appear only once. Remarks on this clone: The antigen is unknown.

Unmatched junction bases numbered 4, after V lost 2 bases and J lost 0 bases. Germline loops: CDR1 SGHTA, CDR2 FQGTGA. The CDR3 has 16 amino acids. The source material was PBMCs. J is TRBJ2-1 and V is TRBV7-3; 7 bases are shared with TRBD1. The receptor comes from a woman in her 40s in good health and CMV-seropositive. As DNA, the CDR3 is TGTGCCAGCAGCTTAGAACAGGGGAACTCCTACAATGAGCAGTTCTTC. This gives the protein CASSLEQGNSYNEQFF.